This record covers a single T cell receptor beta chain. Sequencing used immunoSEQ multiplex PCR; TCRdb keeps in-frame clones, though not all of them. This repertoire shows some 1 million clones, about three quarters found once; its top ten account for approximately 1.3%. This sample was included in a study of shared clonotypes between healthy human individuals. The CDR3 consists of 15 residues. The junction had 6 bases not matched to a gene; V was cut back by 4 bases and J by 3 bases. The germline V gene encodes CDR1 SGHRS and CDR2 YFSETQ. The V gene is TRBV5-1, the J gene TRBJ2-7, with 11 bases lining up with TRBD1. Source material: memory CD4+ T cells sorted from blood. The subset was: CD45RA-negative fraction. This receptor was identified in a man aged 18 to 35 in good health. The CDR3 sequence is CASSTGTGGLYEQYF. The CDR3 DNA sequence: TGCGCCAGCAGCACCGGGACAGGGGGTCTCTACGAGCAGTACTTC.